A selection of T cell receptor beta chains follows, all from one sample in a study of blood T cell repertoires in COVID-19. Using immunoSEQ multiplex PCR, the repertoire was profiled, and TCRdb retains in-frame clones only, with some absent. The sample carries roughly 100,000 clones, around 83% recorded once. Sequenced: peripheral blood. Receptors were obtained from an elderly woman with active or convalescent COVID-19. The CDR3 runs from the conserved cysteine through the conserved F or W. The D gene is left open where the match is weak.

j_call: TRBJ1-3; v_call: TRBV6-6; d_call: .; cdr3_aa: CASRSAGWSF
j_call: TRBJ1-1; v_call: TRBV30; d_call: TRBD1; cdr3_aa: CAWGQGGTEAFF
j_call: TRBJ2-5; v_call: TRBV12-5; d_call: TRBD2; cdr3_aa: CASGLSRLAGVETQYF
j_call: TRBJ2-3; v_call: TRBV9; d_call: .; cdr3_aa: CASSVAHTDTQYF
j_call: TRBJ1-1; v_call: TRBV3-1/TRBV3-2; d_call: .; cdr3_aa: CASSNRDTEAFF
j_call: TRBJ1-1; v_call: TRBV30; d_call: .; cdr3_aa: CAWSVWGRAGSEAFF
j_call: TRBJ1-5; v_call: TRBV10-3; d_call: .; cdr3_aa: CAISERGDSQPQHF
j_call: TRBJ1-4; v_call: TRBV2; d_call: .; cdr3_aa: CASNGQINEKLFF
j_call: TRBJ1-3; v_call: TRBV5-1; d_call: .; cdr3_aa: CASSFSPDRGNTIYF
j_call: TRBJ1-2; v_call: TRBV9; d_call: TRBD1; cdr3_aa: CASSPSGQGAYYGYTF
j_call: TRBJ2-3; v_call: TRBV5-1; d_call: .; cdr3_aa: CASSYTGLSTDTQYF
j_call: TRBJ1-3; v_call: TRBV5-1; d_call: .; cdr3_aa: CASSLGGQMFSGNTIYF
j_call: TRBJ1-1; v_call: TRBV6-4; d_call: .; cdr3_aa: CASSDRGGTEAFF
j_call: TRBJ2-1; v_call: TRBV9; d_call: .; cdr3_aa: CASSVSRNAEQFF
j_call: TRBJ2-7; v_call: TRBV7-6; d_call: TRBD1; cdr3_aa: CASSRGRFRQGAGSYEQYF
j_call: TRBJ2-7; v_call: TRBV12-3/TRBV12-4; d_call: .; cdr3_aa: CASSLGQTYEQYF
j_call: TRBJ2-3; v_call: TRBV24-1; d_call: TRBD2; cdr3_aa: CATSELGTSGETDTQYF